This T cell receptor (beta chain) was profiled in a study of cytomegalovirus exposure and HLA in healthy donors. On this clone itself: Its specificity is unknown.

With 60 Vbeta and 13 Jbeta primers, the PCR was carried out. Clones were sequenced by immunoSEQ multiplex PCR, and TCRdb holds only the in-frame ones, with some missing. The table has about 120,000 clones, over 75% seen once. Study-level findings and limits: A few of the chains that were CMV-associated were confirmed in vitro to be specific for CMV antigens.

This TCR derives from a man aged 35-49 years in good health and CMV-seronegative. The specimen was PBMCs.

Here the CDR3 reads CASSPTLGTQYF. The CDR3 coding sequence is TGTGCCAGCAGTCCGACTCTAGGGACCCAGTACTTC. The chain employs TRBV28 and TRBJ2-5; D remains ambiguous. Trimming took 5 bases from V and 7 from J, leaving 11 bases between them. Germline V gene data show CDR1 as MDHEN and CDR2 as SYDVKM. The CDR3 extends over 12 amino acids.